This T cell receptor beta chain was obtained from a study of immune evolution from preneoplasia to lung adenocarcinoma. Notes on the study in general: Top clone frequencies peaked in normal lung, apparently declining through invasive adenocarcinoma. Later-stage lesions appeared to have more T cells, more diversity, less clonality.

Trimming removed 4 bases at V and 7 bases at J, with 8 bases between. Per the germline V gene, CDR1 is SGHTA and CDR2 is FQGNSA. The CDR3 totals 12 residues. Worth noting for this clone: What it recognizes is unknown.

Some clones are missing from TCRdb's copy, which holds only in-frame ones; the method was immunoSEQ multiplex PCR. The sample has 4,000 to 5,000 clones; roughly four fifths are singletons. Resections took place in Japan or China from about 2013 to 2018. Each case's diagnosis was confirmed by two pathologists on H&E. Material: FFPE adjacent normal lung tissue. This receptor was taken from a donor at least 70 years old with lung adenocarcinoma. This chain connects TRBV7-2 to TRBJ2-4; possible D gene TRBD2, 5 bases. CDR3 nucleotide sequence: TGTGCCAGCAGCTCAAGCGGTAACATTCAGTACTTC. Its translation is CASSSSGNIQYF.